This entry describes one T cell receptor beta chain. The data derive from a study of blood T cell dynamics during melanoma immunotherapy. The time point was: pre-treatment baseline. No patient had earlier systemic cancer treatment, concurrent immunosuppressants, or another active cancer. Profiling relied on immunoSEQ multiplex PCR, and the TCRdb table lists in-frame clones only, not all of them. The sample includes 15,000 to 20,000 clones, approximately 90% of them seen just once. This TCR derives from a human donor with melanoma. Sequencing used blood, obtained from a patient treated with checkpoint blockade.

CDR3 nucleotides: TGTGCCAGCTCCAGCAGGGGACCCTCTGGAAACACCATATATTTT. Translating gives CASSSRGPSGNTIYF. The J gene is TRBJ1-3, the V gene TRBV25-1; possibly TRBD1 for D (6 bases). This CDR3 region has 15 residues. The V end was cut by 8 bases, the J end by 0 bases, with 14 bases between. Germline assignment: CDR1 MGHDK and CDR2 SYGVNS.